Below are 32 T cell receptor beta chains sequenced from a single sample in a study of tumor-infiltrating lymphocytes in oesophageal squamous cell carcinoma. TCRdb independently ran MiXCR on the PCR reads; one entry per CDR3 protein. The table lists 9,500 to 12,000 distinct CDR3 sequences, around 60% of them singletons. Sequencing used esophageal tumor tissue. The source is a male donor with esophageal squamous cell carcinoma.

This clonotype has just a few counts. CDR3 amino acids: CASSLSPSPYNEQFF. CDR3 nucleotide sequence: TGTGCCAGCAGCTTAAGCCCTAGTCCTTACAATGAGCAGTTCTTC. This chain connects TRBV7-2 to TRBJ2-5; D is undetermined. The J call is doubtful: the DNA matches TRBJ2-1 better. CDR1 is SGHTA, CDR2 FQGNSA, per germline. The CDR3 extends over 15 amino acids.

Only a few counts were recorded for this clonotype. The rearrangement links TRBV7-2 to TRBJ2-5; D is perhaps TRBD1 (6 bases). The V gene's germline CDR1 is SGHTA and CDR2 FQGNSA. The CDR3 sequence is 13 residues long. V shed 5 bases and J shed 2 bases, with 9 bases lying between them. The CDR3 sequence: CASSGQTQETQYF. The CDR3 coding sequence is TGTGCCAGCAGCGGACAGACACAAGAGACCCAGTACTTC.

This clonotype was recorded at least ten times. Given a much more abundant clone one base away, this may be a read error. The chain is built from TRBV5-8 and TRBJ2-1; D perhaps matches TRBD2 (5 bases). The J call is doubtful: the DNA matches TRBJ2-7 better. Germline-derived CDR1 and CDR2 are SGHTS and YDEGEE. The CDR3 totals 16 residues. The CDR3 DNA is TGTGCCAGCAGCTTGGTTTCTACGGCGGGTTACAATGAGCAGTACTTC. It specifies CASSLVSTAGYNEQYF.

The chain uses TRBV7-2 and TRBJ2-3; TRBD1 or TRBD2 may be the D gene (7 bases each). TRBJ2-7 explains the end of the DNA better; the J call may be wrong. The CDR3 is 16 residues long. Germline V lookup: CDR1 SGHTA, CDR2 FQGNSA. DNA of the CDR3: TGTGCCAGCAGTTTCAGGGGGGGCGGTGGGTCCTACGAGCAGTACTTC. Protein sequence: CASSFRGGGGSYEQYF.

This clonotype has a count of ten or more. The chain is built from TRBV12-3 or TRBV12-4 and TRBJ2-7, with 9 bases lining up with TRBD2. Trimming removed 4 bases from V and 0 bases from J; junction bases left unmatched: 10. The CDR3 consists of 17 residues. The CDR3 sequence is CASSSRRTSDSSYEQYF. The CDR3 DNA is TGTGCCAGCAGTTCTCGAAGGACTAGCGACTCCTCCTACGAGCAGTACTTC.

The gene calls are TRBV28 and TRBJ1-1; 7 bases map to TRBD1. The CDR3 is 15 residues long. Germline CDR1 is MDHEN and CDR2 is SYDVKM. With V trimmed by 4 bases and J by 6 bases, 11 bases remained unmatched. The CDR3 nucleotides are TGTGCCAGCAGTTACAGGGGCCGGGGGGGAGCTGAAGCTTTCTTT. Its translation is CASSYRGRGGAEAFF.

The V call is TRBV7-3, the J call TRBJ2-1; perhaps TRBD1 as D (5 bases). The CDR3 length is 14 residues. V dropped 5 bases and J dropped 0 bases, with 8 bases sitting between them. CDR1 is SGHTA, CDR2 FQGTGA, per germline. The CDR3 protein is CASSRQSSYNEQFF. The CDR3, as DNA: TGTGCCAGCAGCCGACAGAGCTCCTACAATGAGCAGTTCTTC. The full variable domain, rest sourced from reference TRBV7-3 and TRBJ2-1, is GAGVSQTPSNKVTEKGKYVELRCDPISGHTALYWYRQSLGQGPEFLIYFQGTGAADDSGLPNDRFFAVRPEGSVSTLKIQRTERGDSAVYLCASSRQSSYNEQFFGPGTRLTVL.

The chain links TRBV11-2 to TRBJ2-5; unclear D gene. The assigned J gene may be wrong: the sequence end matches TRBJ2-7 better. The CDR3 length is 12 residues. Per the germline V gene, CDR1 is SGHAT and CDR2 is FQNNGV. This CDR3 reads CASSLVIYEQYF. The CDR3 DNA is TGTGCCAGCAGCTTAGTTATCTACGAGCAGTACTTC.

The V call is TRBV7-3, the J call TRBJ2-5, with D perhaps TRBD2 (5 bases). The J call is uncertain, as TRBJ2-7 better fits the DNA end. The germline V gene encodes CDR1 SGHTA and CDR2 FQGTGA. The CDR3 length is 14 residues. In DNA, the CDR3 is TGTGCCAGCAGCCGTGAGGGATCTCCCTACGAGCAGTACTTC. Amino acid sequence: CASSREGSPYEQYF.

The V and J genes are TRBV7-2 and TRBJ2-7; 10 bases agree with TRBD2. TRBJ2-5 explains the end of the DNA better; the J call may be wrong. From germline, CDR1 is SGHTA and CDR2 FQGNSA. This CDR3 has 17 residues. In DNA, the CDR3 is TGTGCCAGCAGCTTAGCGCTATCTAGCGGGAGTAGGGAGACCCAGTACTTC. It codes for CASSLALSSGSRETQYF.

This clonotype is judged large (0.1 to 1%). The chain couples TRBV6-1 to TRBJ2-7; D is possibly TRBD1 (5 bases). The germline V gene encodes CDR1 MNHNS and CDR2 SASEGT. V was pared by 7 bases and J by 3 bases, with 13 bases between. This CDR3 has 13 residues. The CDR3 sequence: CASKSGHNYEQYF. The CDR3 DNA is TGTGCCAGCAAGTCAGGACACAACTACGAGCAGTACTTC.

This clonotype was found once. The rearrangement links TRBV10-2 to TRBJ2-5; either TRBD1 or TRBD2 may fit D (5 bases each). The J call may be faulty, since TRBJ2-7 better matches the DNA end. The CDR3 totals 14 residues. Per germline, CDR1 WSHSY and CDR2 SAAADI. In nucleotides, the CDR3 is TGCGCCACCAGAAGGACAACTAGCTCCTACGAGCAGTACTTC. This gives the protein CATRRTTSSYEQYF.

In this sample, this clonotype turned up once. This chain links TRBV28 with TRBJ1-2, with D uncertain. The CDR3 sequence is 11 residues long. The germline V gene has CDR1 MDHEN and CDR2 SYDVKM. The V and J ends lost 11 bases and 4 bases respectively, with 11 bases between them. CDR3 residues: CASGIGYGYTF. CDR3 nucleotide sequence: TGTGCCTCGGGGATTGGCTATGGCTACACCTTC.

CDR3 protein: CASTTDGDTQYF. The DNA for the CDR3 is TGTGCCAGCACTACCGACGGAGATACGCAGTATTTT. This chain uses TRBV6-6 with TRBJ2-3, with D unclear. Trimming took off 7 bases at V and 5 bases at J, with 10 bases between the two ends. The CDR3 consists of 12 residues. Germline V gene data show CDR1 as MNHNY and CDR2 as SVGAGI (reference sequence).

This clonotype was recorded many times. The chain carries TRBV10-2 and TRBJ1-6; 7 positions match TRBD1. The germline V gene encodes CDR1 WSHSY and CDR2 SAAADI. V was pared by 8 bases and J by 7 bases, with 2 bases of the junction left unmatched. The CDR3 spans 12 residues. CDR3 residues: CASRDSNSPLHF. As DNA, the CDR3 is TGCGCCAGCCGGGACAGCAATTCACCCCTCCACTTT.

This clonotype was seen repeatedly, ten times or more. The CDR3 DNA is TGTGCCAGCAGTCCCCGGACAGGCAGCTACGAGCAGTTCTTC. This codes for CASSPRTGSYEQFF. V and J are TRBV27 and TRBJ2-3; 7 positions agree with TRBD1. The J call could be wrong; TRBJ2-1 is a better fit for the DNA end. Germline CDR1 MNHEY, CDR2 SMNVEV (reference sequence). This CDR3 is built from 14 residues.

Concerning this clonotype: The CDR3 does not close with the conserved phenylalanine or tryptophan, likely indicating a read error. Because the CDR3's place on the DNA is in doubt, the DNA is left out and the CDR3 is given as listed by TCRdb. The chain is built from TRBV11-1 and TRBJ2-3; TRBD2 is taken as the D call from the table, unchecked against the DNA. Germline V CDR1 and CDR2: SGHAT, FQDESV (reference sequence). A total of 16 residues make up the CDR3, ends included. CDR3 region: CASSDRSIQETQYFGP.

A few counts support this clonotype. One junction end does not reproduce the germline sequence, and a read error may be involved. The rearrangement joins TRBV6-5 to TRBJ2-5; no clear D. The CDR3 is 12 residues long. From germline, CDR1 is MNHEY and CDR2 SVGAGI. CDR3 amino acids: CASSNYNSPLHF. The CDR3 nucleotides are TGTGCCAGCAGCAACTATAATTCACCCCTCCACTTC.

The chain recombines TRBV7-3 with TRBJ2-7; D might be TRBD2 (6 bases). The end of the DNA fits TRBJ2-1 better, so the J call may be wrong. This CDR3 contains 15 residues. From germline, CDR1 is SGHTA and CDR2 FQGTGA. The CDR3 DNA reads TGTGCCAGCAGCTTAAGCGGGACGACCTACAATGAGCAGTTCTTC. This codes for CASSLSGTTYNEQFF.

The gene calls are TRBV6-1 and TRBJ1-5; D not certain. Trimming removed 2 bases from V and 4 bases from J, with 12 bases in between. The germline V gene has CDR1 MNHNS and CDR2 SASEGT. The CDR3 is 15 amino acids. CDR3 nucleotides: TGTGCCAGCAGTGAACAACCAATACCGAATCAGCCCCAGCATTTT. Amino acids: CASSEQPIPNQPQHF.

This clonotype has a handful of counts. The genes are TRBV27 and TRBJ2-5, with D possibly being TRBD1 (6 bases). Trimming stripped 5 bases from V and 4 bases from J, with 20 bases between. Germline V gene data show CDR1 as MNHEY and CDR2 as SMNVEV (reference sequence). This CDR3 is 16 amino acids long. CDR3 region: CASSPPAFQGRETQYF. The CDR3 DNA reads TGTGCCAGCAGTCCCCCGGCCTTTCAGGGGAGAGAGACCCAGTACTTC.

The chain is built from TRBV7-2 and TRBJ2-3; perhaps TRBD1 as D (6 bases). The end of the DNA aligns better with TRBJ2-7, so the J call may be wrong. CDR1 is SGHTA, CDR2 FQGNSA, per germline. This CDR3 comprises 11 residues. CDR3 sequence reads: CASSARGEQYF. DNA for the CDR3: TGTGCCAGCAGCGCCAGGGGCGAGCAGTACTTC.

This clonotype was observed many times. J is TRBJ1-6 and V is TRBV5-1; D call uncertain. V lost 6 bases, J lost 11 bases, and 15 bases lay in between. The CDR3 runs 13 residues. Per the germline V gene, CDR1 is SGHRS and CDR2 is YFSETQ. CDR3 sequence reads: CASKYEGMPPLHF. The CDR3 coding sequence is TGCGCCAGCAAATACGAGGGAATGCCACCCCTCCACTTT. Using reference TRBV5-1 and TRBJ1-6 for the parts outside the CDR3, the full variable domain is KAGVTQTPRYLIKTRGQQVTLSCSPISGHRSVSWYQQTPGQGLQFLFEYFSETQRNKGNFPGRFSGRQFSNSRSEMNVSTLELGDSALYLCASKYEGMPPLHFGNGTRLTVT.

The rearrangement uses TRBV12-3 or TRBV12-4 and TRBJ1-1; D is perhaps TRBD1 (5 bases). V lost 2 bases and J lost 1, with 11 bases in between. This CDR3 has 15 amino acids. The chain's CDR3 is CASSLWGGTNTEAFF. In DNA form, the CDR3 reads TGTGCCAGCAGTTTATGGGGGGGAACGAACACTGAAGCTTTCTTT.

A few counts support this clonotype. The chain employs TRBV7-6 and TRBJ2-7; D is unresolved. The closer fit of TRBJ2-1 to the DNA end suggests the J call may be wrong. Germline V gene sequence: CDR1 SGHVS, CDR2 FNYEAQ. The CDR3 is made up of 15 amino acids. The CDR3 protein is CASSRVGPQVHEQFF. The CDR3 DNA is TGTGCCAGCAGCCGGGTTGGGCCCCAGGTCCATGAGCAGTTCTTC.

The V call is TRBV28, the J call TRBJ2-7, with 9 bases matching TRBD2. From germline, CDR1 is MDHEN and CDR2 SYDVKM. The CDR3 runs to 15 residues. Trimming cost V 6 bases and J 3 bases; bases outside gene matches: 9. CDR3 sequence (DNA): TGTGCCAGCAGCCGTATAGCGGGAGTGGGCTACGAGCAGTACTTC. Translating it yields CASSRIAGVGYEQYF. The complete variable domain, with remaining parts taken from reference TRBV28 and TRBJ2-7, reads DVKVTQSSRYLVKRTGEKVFLECVQDMDHENMFWYRQDPGLGLRLIYFSYDVKMKEKGDIPEGYSVSREKKERFSLILESASTNQTSMYLCASSRIAGVGYEQYFGPGTRLTVT.

The chain couples TRBV6-6 to TRBJ1-4; 8 bases align to TRBD2. TRBJ2-2 explains the end of the DNA better; the J call may be wrong. This CDR3 has 18 amino acids. CDR1 is MNHNY and CDR2 is SVGAGI in the germline V gene (reference sequence). Here the CDR3 DNA reads TGTGCCAGCAGTTATAAAATCAGCGGGAGTAGGAGTCCCGGGGAGCTGTTTTTT. Encoded protein: CASSYKISGSRSPGELFF.

In its sample, this clonotype ranks as hyperexpanded. V usage is TRBV7-8 and J usage is TRBJ2-7, with D perhaps TRBD1 (5 bases). V lost 6 bases and J 2 bases, leaving 8 bases between the germline ends. Germline-derived CDR1 and CDR2 are SGHVS and FQNEAQ. This CDR3 region has 12 residues. Here the CDR3 reads CASRTGPYEQYF. The CDR3 DNA reads TGTGCCAGCAGAACAGGACCCTACGAGCAGTACTTC.

This clonotype was observed many times. This chain connects TRBV19 to TRBJ2-7; 9 bases are shared with TRBD2. Germline V gene lookup returns CDR1 LNHDA and CDR2 SQIVND (reference sequence). Germline trimming cut 6 bases from V and 1 base from J; bases unmatched to any gene: 7. CDR3 length equals 15 residues. CDR3 sequence reads: CASSPLAGLSYEQYF. In DNA form, the CDR3 reads TGTGCCAGTAGCCCACTAGCGGGCCTATCCTACGAGCAGTACTTC.

The chain employs TRBV28 and TRBJ2-3, with TRBD2 matching over 13 bases. J was trimmed by 0 bases and V by 7 bases; bases with no gene match: 10. The CDR3 has 18 amino acids. Germline V CDR1 and CDR2: MDHEN, SYDVKM. DNA for the CDR3: TGTGCCAGCAATCCGGCTGGGACTAGCGGGACTAGCACAGATACGCAGTATTTT. Amino acids: CASNPAGTSGTSTDTQYF.

J is TRBJ2-6 and V is TRBV7-2; TRBD2 matches at 12 bases. The J call may be in error: the DNA end matches TRBJ2-1 better. The CDR3 is 16 amino acids. Germline CDR1 is SGHTA and CDR2 is FQGNSA. The CDR3 sequence is CASSSSGGATYNEQFF. Here the CDR3 DNA reads TGTGCCAGCAGCTCTAGCGGGGGGGCCACCTACAATGAGCAGTTCTTC.

V is TRBV7-6 and J is TRBJ1-1; D unclear. The J call is doubtful: the DNA matches TRBJ2-1 better. The germline V gene has CDR1 SGHVS and CDR2 FNYEAQ. CDR3 length: 15 amino acids. In nucleotides, the CDR3 is TGTGCCAGCAGCTTAGTATCCAGCTCCTACAATGAGCAGTTCTTC. This encodes CASSLVSSSYNEQFF.